The text below deals with one T cell receptor (beta chain). This clonotype was seen repeatedly, ten times or more. Its antigen target is currently unknown. Within one base of it there is no much larger clone, and no base qualities were kept. Trimming leaves V shorter by 1 base and J shorter by 6 bases, with the junction holding 0 bases beyond the gene matches. Including the terminal cysteine and phenylalanine, the CDR3 comprises 12 residues. CDR3 DNA is the only sequence kept; it has 36 bases, read in frame from the first base. Libraries came from RACE. Sequencing instrument: NextSeq 500. Library preparation attached unique molecular identifiers to individual cDNA molecules for quantitative, reproducible TCR counting. Each blood RNA sample was used to sequence both TCR alpha and TCR beta chains. In the authors' own workflow: Samples had a median of about 96,000 TCRs, with a range from roughly 20,000 to 700,000. V, J and CDR3 annotation of the TCR reads was carried out using the Decombinator software suite. For PS versus PT1 abundance plots, all samples were subsampled to the same number of TCRs (28,000). TCRs were defined as expanded if absent before sensitization and observed at least eight times at the 2-week time point. Using fastp trimming at Q25 and MiXCR clonotype assembly, TCRdb reanalyzed the public sequencing data and kept in-frame beta chains. Rows matching on CDR3 protein sequence are summarized as one entry with the most common DNA and genes. In this record, the V and J calls reflect TCRdb's handling and not the investigators' own analysis. The sample table holds tens of thousands of distinct CDR3 sequences, of which about a tenth were seen once. Of the sample, around 6.8% is held by the ten largest clones.

This record comes from a study of human T cells and chemical hapten exposure (dated by TCRdb to about 2021). Some background on the complete study: For sensitization, 2% DPC in acetone was applied to a 2 cm by 2 cm area of upper inner arm skin. Libraries were pooled for sequencing, and variation in per-sample TCR yields was attributed mainly to small differences in library volumes within the pool. Patch testing on the upper back used Finn chambers containing 0.01% DPC, with scoring done after 6 days according to International Contact Dermatitis Research Group standards. Blood samples were taken from patients before sensitization (week 0) and at 2, 6 and about 24 weeks after DPC sensitization. In alopecia patients, the study followed how the peripheral blood TCR repertoire changed in vivo over primary and secondary sensitization to diphenylcyclopropenone (DPC), a hapten. The mostly female patient cohort included alopecia areata with under or over 50% scalp involvement, alopecia totalis and alopecia universalis. Blood for TCR sequencing was provided by twenty-nine alopecia patients at one to four time points (pre-sensitization, 2, 6 and 24 weeks). Patients additionally received weekly therapeutic DPC doses to the scalp throughout the roughly 26-week study period.

Interpreted using the paper, the time point label stands for: patch test 2, 6 weeks after DPC sensitization. According to the study, the label for this sample's treatment or condition signals: therapeutic diphenylcyclopropenone sensitization with weekly scalp DPC. Blood at each patch-test visit was drawn before the patch test was applied. Patients were eligible if aged 18 to 70, diagnosed with alopecia and judged suitable for DPC therapy, and pregnant patients were excluded. Unfractionated whole blood was collected in Tempus Blood RNA tubes, and total RNA was extracted from that blood. The study at large found these results: The number of PT1 expanded TCRs positively correlated with patch test score, significant at thresholds 8, 16 and 32 but not 4. Compared with pre-sensitization or healthy control sets, expanded TCRs formed significantly more large CDR3 similarity clusters, which is consistent with antigen-driven responses. Because all patients had alopecia, a presumed autoimmune disease, the immune response of the patients might differ from that of healthy individuals. DPC sensitization did not change how many TCRs were above 1 in 1000 frequency, and no evidence was found of alterations in global repertoire structure. After repeated subsampling, changes were observed in the strength of the expansion versus patch-test correlation and in the threshold at which the correlation became significant.

The sequenced sample was whole blood, obtained in connection with sensitization to the hapten diphenylcyclopropenone (DPC). The TCR originated in a woman in her 50s with alopecia areata. Some clones in this sample may be carry-over from other donors' samples. The chain links TRBV23-1 with TRBJ2-7; TRBD2 matches 7 bases in the middle. TRBV23-1 is labeled an ORF, and its function is uncertain. The DNA sequence is TGCGCCAGCAGTCAATGGGGGGGCGAGCAGTACTTC. This codes for CASSQWGGEQYF.